This T cell receptor beta chain stems from a study of identical twins. TCRdb reprocessed the 5' RACE reads via MiXCR and lists one record per CDR3 protein. This table holds hundreds of thousands of distinct CDR3 sequences, 15% to 20% found once. This CDR3 is built from 15 residues. The germline CDR1 and CDR2 sequences are SGHDT and YYEEEE. Trimming shortened V by 2 bases and J by 9 bases, and 18 bases separated the two germline ends. These records were also assigned to another study, of T cells expressing NK-cell markers.

This TCR was sampled from a woman aged 18-29 years in good health. This chain links TRBV5-6 with TRBJ2-1; tentatively, D is TRBD1 or TRBD2 (5 bases each). Sequencing used PBMCs. Here the CDR3 DNA reads TGTGCCAGCAGCTTTTCGACGGGACGGGCAGTTGAGCAGTTCTTC. It translates to CASSFSTGRAVEQFF.